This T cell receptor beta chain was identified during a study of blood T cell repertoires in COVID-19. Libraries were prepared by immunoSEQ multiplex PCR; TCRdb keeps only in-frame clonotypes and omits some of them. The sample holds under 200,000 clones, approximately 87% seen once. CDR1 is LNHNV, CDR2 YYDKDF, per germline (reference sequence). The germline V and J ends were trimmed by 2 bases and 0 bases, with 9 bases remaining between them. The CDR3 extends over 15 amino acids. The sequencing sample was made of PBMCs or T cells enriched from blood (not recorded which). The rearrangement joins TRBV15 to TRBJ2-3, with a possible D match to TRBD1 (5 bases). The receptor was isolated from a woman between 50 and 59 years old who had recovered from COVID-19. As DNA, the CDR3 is TGTGCCACCAGCAGATCCCGACAGAGCACAGATACGCAGTATTTT. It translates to CATSRSRQSTDTQYF.